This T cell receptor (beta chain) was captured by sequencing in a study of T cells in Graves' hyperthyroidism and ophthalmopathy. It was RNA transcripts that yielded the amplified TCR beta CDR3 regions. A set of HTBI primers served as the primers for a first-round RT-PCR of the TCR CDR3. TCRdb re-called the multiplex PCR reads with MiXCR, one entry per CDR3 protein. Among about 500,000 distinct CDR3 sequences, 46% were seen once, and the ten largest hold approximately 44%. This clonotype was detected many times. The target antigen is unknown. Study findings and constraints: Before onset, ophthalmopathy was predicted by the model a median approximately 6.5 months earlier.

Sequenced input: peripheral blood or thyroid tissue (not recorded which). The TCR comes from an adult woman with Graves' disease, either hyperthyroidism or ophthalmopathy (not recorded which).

The CDR3 DNA reads TGTGCCAGCAGCTCCATAATCGAAGAGACCCAGTACTTC. This translates into CASSSIIEETQYF. This chain connects TRBV5-6 to TRBJ2-5; D uncertain. The V gene lost 3 bases and the J gene lost 3 bases, with 9 bases spanning the gap. Germline V gene data show CDR1 as SGHDT and CDR2 as YYEEEE. CDR3 length equals 13 residues.